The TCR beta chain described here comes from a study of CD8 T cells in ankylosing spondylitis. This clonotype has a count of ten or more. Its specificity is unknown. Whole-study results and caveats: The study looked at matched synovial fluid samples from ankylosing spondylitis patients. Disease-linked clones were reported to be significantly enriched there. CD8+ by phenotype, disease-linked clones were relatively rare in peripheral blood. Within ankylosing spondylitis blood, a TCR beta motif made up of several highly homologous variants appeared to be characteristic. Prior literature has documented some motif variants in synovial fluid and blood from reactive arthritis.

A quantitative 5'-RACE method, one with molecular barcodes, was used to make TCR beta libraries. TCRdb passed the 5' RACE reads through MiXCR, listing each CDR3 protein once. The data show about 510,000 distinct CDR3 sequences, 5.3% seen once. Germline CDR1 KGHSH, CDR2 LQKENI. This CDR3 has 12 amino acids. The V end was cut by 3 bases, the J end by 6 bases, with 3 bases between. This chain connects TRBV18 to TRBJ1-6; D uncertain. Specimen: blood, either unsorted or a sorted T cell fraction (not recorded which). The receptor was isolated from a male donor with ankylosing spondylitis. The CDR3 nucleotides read TGTGCCAGCTCACCGTTTAATTCACCCCTCCACTTT. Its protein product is CASSPFNSPLHF.